A selection of T cell receptor beta chains follows, all from one sample in a study of vaccination effects on CD4 cells after COVID-19. These TCRs' antigens remain unknown. The assay was immunoSEQ multiplex PCR, and TCRdb's table has in-frame clones only and misses some. Of roughly 27,000 clones in the sample, 65% to 75% were seen once. Specimen: CD4+ T cells from PBMCs cultured with HCoV-OC43 spike peptides, collected after COVID-19 vaccination. The receptors were sampled from a human donor who received a COVID-19 vaccine. CDR3s include the opening cysteine and the closing phenylalanine or tryptophan. A D gene is named only where the DNA matches it firmly. The size of a clone is reported for some rows only, either as once, few or many, or as a class for expanded clones.

v_call: TRBV11-2
j_call: TRBJ2-5
clone_size: once
d_call: .
cdr3_nt: TGTGCCAGCAGCTTAGCACTGGGAAAAGAGACCCAGTACTTC
cdr3_aa: CASSLALGKETQYF

v_call: TRBV18
j_call: TRBJ1-1
clone_size: .
d_call: TRBD1
cdr3_nt: TGTGCCAGCTCCCCAGGGGGGAGGGATACTGAAGCTTTCTTT
cdr3_aa: CASSPGGRDTEAFF

v_call: TRBV6-5
j_call: TRBJ2-3
clone_size: .
d_call: .
cdr3_nt: TGTGCCAGCACGGCACAAGGTCGATCCACAGATACGCAGTATTTT
cdr3_aa: CASTAQGRSTDTQYF

v_call: TRBV6-6
j_call: TRBJ2-2
clone_size: .
d_call: .
cdr3_nt: TGTGCCAGCAGATTCGCCGAGCCCACCGGGGAGCTGTTTTTT
cdr3_aa: CASRFAEPTGELFF

v_call: TRBV2
j_call: TRBJ2-7
clone_size: .
d_call: .
cdr3_nt: TGTGCCAGCAGTGAAGCAGGGTTCGGCGAGCAGTACTTC
cdr3_aa: CASSEAGFGEQYF

v_call: TRBV4-2
j_call: TRBJ2-1
clone_size: .
d_call: .
cdr3_nt: TGTGCCAGCAGCCGGGATCAACCCTACAATGAGCAGTTCTTC
cdr3_aa: CASSRDQPYNEQFF

v_call: TRBV5-4
j_call: TRBJ1-4
clone_size: .
d_call: TRBD1
cdr3_nt: TGTGCCAGCAGCCGGAACCGGGACAGTAATGAAAAACTGTTTTTT
cdr3_aa: CASSRNRDSNEKLFF

v_call: TRBV5-8
j_call: TRBJ2-7
clone_size: .
d_call: TRBD2
cdr3_nt: TGTGCCAGCAGCCCTAGCGGGGGCTCCTACGAGCAGTACTTC
cdr3_aa: CASSPSGGSYEQYF

v_call: TRBV7-4
j_call: TRBJ2-7
clone_size: .
d_call: .
cdr3_nt: TGTGCCAGCAGCTTAGGTCGTAGTATTTCCTACGAGCAGTACTTC
cdr3_aa: CASSLGRSISYEQYF

v_call: TRBV10-3
j_call: TRBJ1-6
clone_size: few
d_call: TRBD1
cdr3_nt: TGTGCCATCAGTGATTCCGGGACAGATAATTCACCCCTCCACTTT
cdr3_aa: CAISDSGTDNSPLHF

v_call: TRBV10-2
j_call: TRBJ2-6
clone_size: .
d_call: .
cdr3_nt: TGCGCCAGCAGTGAGGGCTCTGGGGCCAACGTCCTGACTTTC
cdr3_aa: CASSEGSGANVLTF

v_call: TRBV10-1
j_call: TRBJ2-1
clone_size: .
d_call: .
cdr3_nt: TGCGCCAGCAGTGAGGGGGGGAGCTCCTACAATGAGCAGTTCTTC
cdr3_aa: CASSEGGSSYNEQFF

v_call: TRBV5-1
j_call: TRBJ2-5
clone_size: .
d_call: TRBD2
cdr3_nt: TGCGCCAGCACGGACGGCGGGACTAGCGGGAAAGAGACCCAGTACTTC
cdr3_aa: CASTDGGTSGKETQYF

v_call: TRBV7-9
j_call: TRBJ2-7
clone_size: few
d_call: .
cdr3_nt: TGTGCCAGCAGAAACAGGGACTACGAGCAGTACTTC
cdr3_aa: CASRNRDYEQYF

v_call: TRBV19
j_call: TRBJ2-5
clone_size: .
d_call: .
cdr3_nt: TGTGCCAGTAGTATCTCTACGCAAGAGACCCAGTACTTC
cdr3_aa: CASSISTQETQYF

v_call: TRBV10-3
j_call: TRBJ2-1
clone_size: .
d_call: TRBD2
cdr3_nt: TGTGCCATCAGTGAGGGCGCGAGGGGTAGCGGGACGACCTGGGGTGAGCAGTTCTTC
cdr3_aa: CAISEGARGSGTTWGEQFF

v_call: TRBV18
j_call: TRBJ2-7
clone_size: .
d_call: TRBD2
cdr3_nt: TGTGCCAGCTCACGGACTAGCGGGCCTTCCTACGAGCAGTACTTC
cdr3_aa: CASSRTSGPSYEQYF

v_call: TRBV6-1
j_call: TRBJ2-5
clone_size: .
d_call: .
cdr3_nt: TGTGCCAGCAGTGAAGTAGGAGGCCAAGAGACCCAGTACTTC
cdr3_aa: CASSEVGGQETQYF

v_call: TRBV5-1
j_call: TRBJ2-4
clone_size: .
d_call: .
cdr3_nt: TGCGCCAGCGCCTCAGGCCTGGGAGAGGGCATTGGGGACTTC
cdr3_aa: CASASGLGEGIGDF

v_call: TRBV10-3
j_call: TRBJ1-2
clone_size: .
d_call: TRBD1
cdr3_nt: TGTGCCATCAGTGAAATTGGAGGACAGGGAGGGGTTTATGGCTACACCTTC
cdr3_aa: CAISEIGGQGGVYGYTF

v_call: TRBV7-2
j_call: TRBJ1-6
clone_size: .
d_call: .
cdr3_nt: TGTGCCAGCAGCTCTGGCAGAGCGAAGCTTTCACCCCTCCACTTT
cdr3_aa: CASSSGRAKLSPLHF

v_call: TRBV25-1
j_call: TRBJ1-6
clone_size: few
d_call: .
cdr3_nt: TGTGCCAGCAGTGACATTACGATACGGAGAAGTGGGTCACCCCTCCACTTT
cdr3_aa: CASSDITIRRSGSPLHF

v_call: TRBV29-1
j_call: TRBJ1-5
clone_size: .
d_call: TRBD1
cdr3_nt: TGCAGCGTCGGGACAGTTCGCAATCAGCCCCAGCATTTT
cdr3_aa: CSVGTVRNQPQHF

v_call: TRBV19
j_call: TRBJ1-3
clone_size: .
d_call: .
cdr3_nt: TGTGCCAGCCAAGGGCTCAGGGGTTCTGGAAACACCATATATTTT
cdr3_aa: CASQGLRGSGNTIYF

v_call: TRBV5-4
j_call: TRBJ1-1
clone_size: .
d_call: .
cdr3_nt: TGTGCCAGCAGCTATCAGGGGATGAACACTGAAGCTTTCTTT
cdr3_aa: CASSYQGMNTEAFF

v_call: TRBV19
j_call: TRBJ2-1
clone_size: .
d_call: .
cdr3_nt: TGTGCCAGTAGTACCGGTGAGGGTAAGCAGTTCTTC
cdr3_aa: CASSTGEGKQFF

v_call: TRBV13
j_call: TRBJ1-2
clone_size: .
d_call: .
cdr3_nt: TGTGCCAGCAGCTCTAATGACAGGGGCTACACCTTC
cdr3_aa: CASSSNDRGYTF

v_call: TRBV7-7
j_call: TRBJ1-5
clone_size: few
d_call: .
cdr3_nt: TGTGCCAGCAGCTTAGGTCCGGATCAGCCCCAGCATTTT
cdr3_aa: CASSLGPDQPQHF

v_call: TRBV7-8
j_call: TRBJ1-5
clone_size: .
d_call: .
cdr3_nt: TGTGCCAGCAGCCCCCGACAGGGCAATCAGCCCCAGCATTTT
cdr3_aa: CASSPRQGNQPQHF

v_call: TRBV29-1
j_call: TRBJ2-7
clone_size: .
d_call: .
cdr3_nt: TGCAGCGTAGCTGGGGGCTACGAGCAGTACTTC
cdr3_aa: CSVAGGYEQYF

v_call: TRBV4-1
j_call: TRBJ1-1
clone_size: .
d_call: TRBD1
cdr3_nt: TGCGTCAGCAGCCAACCCAGAGCCCGGGGGACAGGGGTTCAGAACACTGAAGCTTTCTTT
cdr3_aa: CVSSQPRARGTGVQNTEAFF

v_call: TRBV3-1/TRBV3-2
j_call: TRBJ2-7
clone_size: .
d_call: TRBD1
cdr3_nt: TGTGCCAGCAGCCTTGGGACAGGACATTCCTACGAGCAGTACTTC
cdr3_aa: CASSLGTGHSYEQYF

v_call: TRBV7-2
j_call: TRBJ2-7
clone_size: .
d_call: TRBD2
cdr3_nt: TGTGCCAGCAGCATCCAGGGACTAGGGAGCGAGCAGTACTTC
cdr3_aa: CASSIQGLGSEQYF

v_call: TRBV10-2
j_call: TRBJ2-5
clone_size: .
d_call: .
cdr3_nt: TGCGCCAGCAGTGGAAGTAGCGGCTCAGAGACCCAGTACTTC
cdr3_aa: CASSGSSGSETQYF

v_call: TRBV19
j_call: TRBJ1-5
clone_size: .
d_call: .
cdr3_nt: TGTGCCAGTAAAGCGGCAGGGATCGGGCAGCCCCAGCATTTT
cdr3_aa: CASKAAGIGQPQHF

v_call: TRBV24-1
j_call: TRBJ2-2
clone_size: few
d_call: .
cdr3_nt: TGTGCCACCAGTTCCGGAACCCGACTTAACACCGGGGAGCTGTTTTTT
cdr3_aa: CATSSGTRLNTGELFF